This record concerns one T cell receptor (beta chain) sequence. The germline CDR1 and CDR2 sequences are SGHRS and YFSETQ. Unmatched junction bases numbered 4, after V lost 4 bases and J lost 1 base. The CDR3 length is 15 residues. The PCR ran on 60 Vbeta and 13 Jbeta primers. Generated by immunoSEQ multiplex PCR, the TCRdb table keeps only in-frame clones and is missing some. The sample data list about 140,000 clones. The source of the sample is a study of cytomegalovirus exposure and HLA in healthy donors. The V gene is TRBV5-1, the J gene TRBJ2-1; 8 bases agree with TRBD2. The sequencing input was PBMCs. The receptor was derived from a woman aged 18-35 years in good health and CMV-seronegative. The CDR3 DNA reads TGCGCCAGCAGCAGCGTAGCGGGATCCTACAATGAGCAGTTCTTC. Encoded protein: CASSSVAGSYNEQFF.